This T cell receptor beta chain was documented in a study of blood T cell repertoires in COVID-19. Original analysis: Nucleated cell counts were estimated from reference gene primer amplification. Clones were read by immunoSEQ multiplex PCR, and TCRdb kept only the in-frame ones, dropping some. The DNA was the basis for D and trimming; V, J and clone size are from that table. The data contain 150,000 to 200,000 clones, roughly 84% of them singletons. This CDR3 has 12 amino acids. V gave up 6 bases and J gave up 8 bases; unmatched junction bases: 4. The germline CDR1 and CDR2 sequences are MNHEY and SMNVEV (reference sequence).

This TCR was sampled from a woman aged 55-69 years who had recovered from COVID-19. The source material was PBMCs or T cells enriched from blood (not recorded which). The rearrangement links TRBV27 to TRBJ1-2; 9 bases map to TRBD1. The CDR3 region has the DNA TGTGCCAGCAGGGGACAGGGACGCGGCTACACCTTC. Its translation is CASRGQGRGYTF.